The present T cell receptor (beta chain) was sequenced within a study of multiple sclerosis patients with progressive multifocal leukoencephalopathy. Libraries were prepared by immunoSEQ multiplex PCR; TCRdb keeps only in-frame clonotypes and omits some of them. Counted here are roughly 32,000 clones, roughly 90% occurring once; the ten biggest clones make up about 3.3%. Time point specified: time of PML onset. JC virus DNA in cerebrospinal fluid confirmed the PML diagnosis. After about 16 to 56 months on natalizumab, the natalizumab-treated patients developed PML. This CDR3 is 13 amino acids long. Germline V CDR1 and CDR2: MNHEY, SVGAGI. The V and J ends lost 6 bases and 5 bases respectively, with 11 bases between them.

V and J are TRBV6-5 and TRBJ1-5; D perhaps matches TRBD1 (6 bases). This receptor was obtained from a human donor with progressive multifocal leukoencephalopathy. This material consisted of PBMCs, taken from a patient treated with natalizumab. This chain's CDR3 is CASRPTGDQPQHF. CDR3 in DNA: TGTGCCAGCAGGCCGACAGGAGATCAGCCCCAGCATTTT.